These 16 T cell receptor beta chains came from one sample sequenced in a study of blood T cell repertoires in COVID-19. TCRdb's copy holds only in-frame clones and misses some; the assay was immunoSEQ multiplex PCR. The sample yields around 310,000 clones, roughly 90% seen once. The sample taken for sequencing was peripheral blood. The receptors come from a woman aged 40 to 50 with COVID-19, enrolled during active disease.

J is TRBJ2-7 and V is TRBV4-3; possibly TRBD1 for D (5 bases). V lost 2 bases and J lost 3, with 14 bases in between. Looked up from germline, CDR1 is LGHNA and CDR2 is YSLEER. The CDR3 has 15 residues. DNA for the CDR3: TGCGCCAGCAGCCAAAGCAGGGCCTCCCTCTACGAGCAGTACTTC. It encodes CASSQSRASLYEQYF.

The J gene is TRBJ1-1, the V gene TRBV5-1; D not certain. V lost 1 base and J 7 bases, leaving 14 bases between the germline ends. The CDR3 totals 14 residues. Germline lookup yields CDR1 SGHRS and CDR2 YFSETQ. CDR3 residues: CASSLLTRQIEAFF. CDR3 bases: TGCGCCAGCAGCTTGCTTACGAGGCAGATTGAAGCTTTCTTT.

The gene calls are TRBV28 and TRBJ2-7; D not certain. This CDR3 region has 16 residues. Germline V gene lookup returns CDR1 MDHEN and CDR2 SYDVKM. V was clipped by 5 bases and J by 3 bases, with 20 bases between them. The CDR3 is CASSTIMSSAGYEQYF. The CDR3 region has the DNA TGTGCCAGCAGTACAATCATGTCTTCCGCAGGCTACGAGCAGTACTTC.

The chain employs TRBV20-1 and TRBJ2-7, with 7 bases matching TRBD2. Trimming took 6 bases from V and 7 from J; bases not matched to a gene: 6. This CDR3 has 11 residues. Looked up from germline, CDR1 is DFQATT and CDR2 is SNEGSKA (reference sequence). The CDR3 sequence: CSARLAREQYF. The CDR3 region has the DNA TGCAGTGCAAGACTAGCTAGAGAGCAGTACTTC.

V and J are TRBV4-3 and TRBJ2-3; tentative D call: TRBD2 (5 bases). Deletions cut 0 bases from V and 7 bases from J, with 8 bases between. CDR3 length equals 13 residues. Germline CDR1 LGHNA, CDR2 YSLEER. The CDR3, as DNA: TGCGCCAGCAGCCAAGAGAGGGCAAATACGCAGTATTTT. As protein: CASSQERANTQYF.

This chain joins TRBV5-5 and TRBJ1-4, with 7 positions matching TRBD1. V lost 4 bases and J lost 0; bases outside the gene matches: 3. This CDR3 has 15 residues. From germline, CDR1 is SGHKS and CDR2 YYEKEE (reference sequence). The CDR3 region has the DNA TGTGCCAGCAGCCGGGACAGCACAACTAATGAAAAACTGTTTTTT. It codes for CASSRDSTTNEKLFF.

The rearrangement links TRBV30 to TRBJ2-5, with D possibly being TRBD1 (6 bases). Germline assignment: CDR1 GTSNPN and CDR2 SVGIG (reference sequence). The CDR3 is 14 amino acids. Trimming took off 0 bases at V and 5 bases at J, with 13 bases between the two ends. The chain's CDR3 is CAWSVLGAWETQYF. The CDR3 DNA is TGTGCCTGGAGTGTACTGGGGGCGTGGGAGACCCAGTACTTC.

The J gene is TRBJ2-1, the V gene TRBV10-3; D remains ambiguous. Germline V gene sequence: CDR1 ENHRY, CDR2 SYGVKD. The CDR3 has 14 amino acids. V was shortened by 3 bases and J by 0 bases, with 6 bases between the two germline ends. CDR3 bases: TGTGCCATCAGTGAAGATAGCTCCTACAATGAGCAGTTCTTC. The encoded protein is CAISEDSSYNEQFF.

The J gene is TRBJ1-2, the V gene TRBV28; a possible D gene is TRBD1 (6 bases). V was trimmed by 7 bases and J by 8 bases, leaving 23 bases between them. This CDR3 is 15 amino acids long. CDR1 and CDR2 from the germline V gene are MDHEN and SYDVKM. CDR3 DNA: TGTGCCAGCAACCGCGAGATCGGCCCAAGGGGGGGCTACACCTTC. This translates into CASNREIGPRGGYTF.

The chain joins TRBV6-5 to TRBJ2-5, with TRBD2 as a possible D gene (5 bases). The tail of the sequence fits TRBJ2-7 better, so the J call may be wrong. The CDR3 is 14 amino acids. Looked up from germline, CDR1 is MNHEY and CDR2 is SVGAGI. The CDR3 protein is CASSRTASSYEQYF. CDR3 in DNA: TGTGCCAGCAGCAGGACTGCTAGCTCCTACGAGCAGTACTTC.

The table lists this clone with a few counts. V is TRBV19 and J is TRBJ1-2; TRBD1 matches 7 bases. J gave up 4 bases and V 5 bases, and 7 bases lay outside the gene matches. Per the germline V gene, CDR1 is LNHDA and CDR2 is SQIVND (reference sequence). This CDR3 spans 14 amino acids. The CDR3 region is CASSVHRGAYGYTF. CDR3 DNA: TGTGCCAGTAGTGTACACAGGGGCGCCTATGGCTACACCTTC. Variable domain in full (rest from reference TRBV19 and TRBJ1-2): DGGITQSPKYLFRKEGQNVTLSCEQNLNHDAMYWYRQDPGQGLRLIYYSQIVNDFQKGDIAEGYSVSREKKESFPLTVTSAQKNPTAFYLCASSVHRGAYGYTFGSGTRLTVV.

As DNA, the CDR3 is TGTGCCAGCAGCCCTCTGAAGGGACAGGGGTTAATCTCCTACAATGAGCAGTTCTTC. Amino acid sequence: CASSPLKGQGLISYNEQFF. The rearrangement uses TRBV7-9 and TRBJ2-1, with 10 bases fitting TRBD1. Germline CDR1 SEHNR, CDR2 FQNEAQ (reference sequence). V lost 5 bases to trimming and J lost 0 bases; unmatched junction nucleotides: 13. The CDR3 has 19 amino acids.

The chain employs TRBV29-1 and TRBJ2-1, with 14 bases lining up with TRBD2. The CDR3 extends over 16 amino acids. The V gene end was trimmed by 5 bases and the J gene end by 6 bases; junction bases not matched to a gene: 9. Germline assignment: CDR1 SQVTM and CDR2 ANQGSEA. Here the CDR3 DNA reads TGCAGCGTTACCGGGACTAGCGGGAGATCGGGCAATGAGCAGTTCTTC. Its protein product is CSVTGTSGRSGNEQFF.

In nucleotides, the CDR3 is TGTGCCAGCTCACCGCGATCCATGGAAGCTTTCTTT. This encodes CASSPRSMEAFF. The rearrangement links TRBV18 to TRBJ1-1; no reliable D call. The CDR3 consists of 12 residues. The V gene lost 3 bases and the J gene lost 8 bases, with 10 bases spanning the gap. Germline V gene data show CDR1 as KGHSH and CDR2 as LQKENI. Looking up the rest from reference TRBV18 and TRBJ1-1 gives the full variable domain: NAGVMQNPRHLVRRRGQEARLRCSPMKGHSHVYWYRQLPEEGLKFMVYLQKENIIDESGMPKERFSAEFPKEGPSILRIQQVVRGDSAAYFCASSPRSMEAFFGQGTRLTVV.

This clone appeared once. This sequence joins TRBV30 and TRBJ1-4; 9 positions match TRBD1. V dropped 3 bases and J dropped 8; count of bases not matched to a gene: 4. This CDR3 contains 13 residues. The V gene's germline CDR1 is GTSNPN and CDR2 SVGIG (reference sequence). This CDR3 is CAWRQGAGEKLFF. In DNA, the CDR3 is TGTGCCTGGAGACAGGGGGCGGGGGAAAAACTGTTTTTT.

V is TRBV5-1 and J is TRBJ2-5; 7 bases are a match to TRBD1. Germline V gene data show CDR1 as SGHRS and CDR2 as YFSETQ. With 4 bases clipped from V and 2 bases from J, the junction kept 5 bases outside the gene matches. CDR3 length: 14 residues. CDR3 nucleotides: TGCGCCAGCAGCCAAGGGGGCGGACAAGAGACCCAGTACTTC. The encoded protein is CASSQGGGQETQYF.